These 24 T cell receptor beta chains came from one sample sequenced in a study of blood T cell repertoires in COVID-19. Data came from immunoSEQ multiplex PCR; TCRdb stores just in-frame clones and leaves some out. The sample contains hundreds of thousands of clones, approximately 86% of which appear only once. Sequencing used peripheral blood. These receptors all come from a woman aged 60-70 years who had recovered from COVID-19.

The V gene is TRBV18, the J gene TRBJ1-2, with a weak D call TRBD1 (6 bases). CDR3 length: 16 residues. Germline V CDR1 and CDR2: KGHSH, LQKENI. The V end lost 2 bases, the J end lost 4 bases, and 17 bases lay between the germline ends. The CDR3 DNA sequence: TGTGCCAGCTCACCAAGGACACAGGGAAGGGGCTATGGCTACACCTTC. Its protein is CASSPRTQGRGYGYTF.

J is TRBJ2-3 and V is TRBV19; 7 bases match TRBD2. This CDR3 region has 15 residues. CDR1 is LNHDA and CDR2 is SQIVND in the germline V gene (reference sequence). J gave up 2 bases and V 7 bases, and 9 bases lay outside the gene matches. As DNA, the CDR3 is TGTGCCAGTAAGTGGGCGGCGGGGGACACAGATACGCAGTATTTT. It codes for CASKWAAGDTDTQYF.

The chain uses TRBV18 and TRBJ2-3; TRBD1 matches 7 bases. The CDR3 loop spans 14 amino acids. Germline CDR1 reads KGHSH; CDR2 reads LQKENI. The V gene end was trimmed by 5 bases and the J gene end by 1 base; junction bases not matched to a gene: 3. CDR3 coding DNA: TGTGCCAGCTCAATAACAGGGGGCACAGATACGCAGTATTTT. It encodes CASSITGGTDTQYF. Complete variable domain (other parts from reference TRBV18 and TRBJ2-3): NAGVMQNPRHLVRRRGQEARLRCSPMKGHSHVYWYRQLPEEGLKFMVYLQKENIIDESGMPKERFSAEFPKEGPSILRIQQVVRGDSAAYFCASSITGGTDTQYFGPGTRLTVL.

This clone was counted only a few times. The chain has TRBV6-5 and TRBJ1-6; D is undetermined. Per germline, CDR1 MNHEY and CDR2 SVGAGI. The V gene lost 6 bases and the J gene lost 8 bases, with 17 bases spanning the gap. CDR3 length equals 15 residues. The CDR3 sequence: CASSPPRGSYSPLHF. The CDR3 DNA sequence: TGTGCCAGCAGCCCCCCGCGGGGTTCCTATTCACCCCTCCACTTT.

This chain joins TRBV19 and TRBJ1-1; 8 bases fit TRBD1. This CDR3 region has 15 residues. Germline V gene sequence: CDR1 LNHDA, CDR2 SQIVND (reference sequence). The V and J ends lost 5 bases and 1 base, in that order; junction bases with no gene match: 6. CDR3 coding DNA: TGTGCCAGTAGTTGGGGGACAGGAAGGAACACTGAAGCTTTCTTT. As protein: CASSWGTGRNTEAFF.

The chain couples TRBV5-8 to TRBJ1-1; the D is unclear. With 1 base removed from V and 3 bases from J, the gap between germline ends came to 10 bases. CDR1 and CDR2 (germline): SGHTS, YDEGEE. CDR3 length: 14 residues. The CDR3 loop reads CASSLSGPYTEAFF. CDR3 DNA: TGTGCCAGCAGCTTGAGCGGGCCCTACACTGAAGCTTTCTTT.

This clone came up many times. The V gene is TRBV3-1 (or the pseudogene TRBV3-2), the J gene TRBJ2-1; 9 bases line up with TRBD2. The length of the CDR3 is 15 residues. V lost 3 bases and J lost 8; bases outside the gene matches: 8. Germline assignment: CDR1 LGHDT and CDR2 YNNKEL (reference sequence). CDR3 loop: CASSHGGGVTYEQFF. CDR3 sequence (DNA): TGTGCCAGCAGCCACGGCGGGGGGGTAACGTATGAGCAGTTCTTC.

This chain uses TRBV29-1 with TRBJ1-1, with TRBD1 matching over 10 bases. Per germline, CDR1 SQVTM and CDR2 ANQGSEA. The CDR3 is 13 amino acids. V trimming: 4 bases; J trimming: 1 base; junction bases outside the gene matches: 0. The DNA of the CDR3 is TGCAGCGTTGGGACAGGGGGGAACACTGAAGCTTTCTTT. Protein sequence: CSVGTGGNTEAFF.

This clone came up a few times. V gene TRBV24-1 combines with J gene TRBJ2-5, with 10 nucleotides matching TRBD1. CDR3 size: 20 residues. Germline V gene sequence: CDR1 KGHDR, CDR2 SFDVKD. The J segment lost 2 bases and the V segment lost 3 bases, leaving 17 bases of the junction unmatched. CDR3 protein: CATSDRTGGKTGARQETQYF. The CDR3 DNA follows: TGTGCCACCAGTGATAGGACAGGGGGGAAAACTGGTGCCAGGCAAGAGACCCAGTACTTC.

This clone was seen only once. The CDR3 coding sequence is TGTGCCAGCAGCCAAGATCTTATCGCGGGGTATGGCTACACCTTC. Translating it yields CASSQDLIAGYGYTF. The rearrangement joins TRBV14 to TRBJ1-2; D remains ambiguous. This CDR3 region has 15 residues. Trimming took 0 bases from V and 5 from J, leaving 13 bases between them. In germline, CDR1 is SGHDN, CDR2 FVKESK.

This chain connects TRBV7-9 to TRBJ1-6; TRBD1 is a possible D gene (5 bases). Germline V gene lookup returns CDR1 SEHNR and CDR2 FQNEAQ (reference sequence). The CDR3 spans 14 residues. V was trimmed by 5 bases and J by 7 bases, leaving 12 bases between them. Written as DNA, the CDR3 is TGTGCCAGCAGCAACGACAAGGGGAATTCACCCCTCCACTTT. Protein sequence: CASSNDKGNSPLHF. Based on the CDR3 plus reference TRBV7-9 and TRBJ1-6, the full variable domain is DTGVSQNPRHKITKRGQNVTFRCDPISEHNRLYWYRQTLGQGPEFLTYFQNEAQLEKSRLLSDRFSAERPKGSFSTLEIQRTEQGDSAMYLCASSNDKGNSPLHFGNGTRLTVT.

This chain connects TRBV2 to TRBJ2-5; 7 bases fit TRBD2. This CDR3 comprises 15 residues. The trim removed 9 bases at V and 2 bases at J, leaving 12 bases unmatched. Germline assignment: CDR1 SNHLY and CDR2 FYNNEI. CDR3 in DNA: TGTGCCAGGAGGCCGGCTAGCGGAGGTCAAGAGACCCAGTACTTC. It yields the protein CARRPASGGQETQYF.

V is TRBV7-2 and J is TRBJ1-2; D uncertain. The V end was cut by 1 base, the J end by 4 bases, with 13 bases between. CDR1 is SGHTA and CDR2 is FQGNSA in the germline V gene. This CDR3 has 15 amino acids. In nucleotides, the CDR3 is TGTGCCAGCAGCTTAGATGTTGCAGGATTCTATGGCTACACCTTC. This sequence encodes CASSLDVAGFYGYTF.

The V call is TRBV10-3, the J call TRBJ2-2; maybe TRBD2 (6 bases). The germline V gene encodes CDR1 ENHRY and CDR2 SYGVKD. Trimming took 5 bases from V and 5 from J, leaving 12 bases between them. This CDR3 comprises 14 residues. This CDR3 reads CAISTGLLTGELFF. In DNA form, the CDR3 reads TGTGCCATCAGTACGGGACTCCTAACCGGGGAGCTGTTTTTT.

As for this clone: An end of the junction does not agree with germline; a read error may underlie this. The gene calls are TRBV14 and TRBJ2-7, with a tentative D call TRBD1 (5 bases). The CDR3 sequence is 14 residues long. Germline V gene sequence: CDR1 SGHDN, CDR2 FVKESK. The chain's CDR3 is CASSQGVTAYEQYF. The CDR3 bases are TGTGCCAGCAGTCAAGGGGTCACAGCCTACGAGCAGTACTTC.

This clone was detected many times. This sequence joins TRBV7-9 and TRBJ2-5; 10 bases map to TRBD2. The CDR3 runs to 15 residues. Germline loops: CDR1 SEHNR, CDR2 FQNEAQ (reference sequence). The V and J ends lost 1 base and 7 bases, in that order; junction bases with no gene match: 6. CDR3 sequence (DNA): TGTGCCAGCAGCTTAGTAGCGGGGGGCGCCGGGACCCAGTACTTC. It yields the protein CASSLVAGGAGTQYF. The entire variable domain, with the rest obtained from reference TRBV7-9 and TRBJ2-5, is as follows: DTGVSQNPRHKITKRGQNVTFRCDPISEHNRLYWYRQTLGQGPEFLTYFQNEAQLEKSRLLSDRFSAERPKGSFSTLEIQRTEQGDSAMYLCASSLVAGGAGTQYFGPGTRLLVL.

V gene TRBV6-5 combines with J gene TRBJ2-1; 12 nucleotides line up with TRBD2. Per germline, CDR1 MNHEY and CDR2 SVGAGI. CDR3 length: 15 amino acids. V lost 5 bases and J lost 2; bases outside the gene matches: 1. CDR3 protein: CASSRLAGAYNEQFF. CDR3 coding DNA: TGTGCCAGCAGTCGACTAGCGGGGGCCTACAATGAGCAGTTCTTC.

The V gene is TRBV9, the J gene TRBJ2-7; TRBD2 aligns across 8 bases. Trimming cost V 0 bases and J 6 bases; bases outside gene matches: 5. Germline assignment: CDR1 SGDLS and CDR2 YYNGEE. This CDR3 is 14 amino acids long. In DNA, the CDR3 is TGTGCCAGCAGCGTAGATAGCGGGGAAGGCGAGCAGTACTTC. Translated: CASSVDSGEGEQYF.

The V gene is TRBV11-2, the J gene TRBJ2-2; no clear D gene. Germline-derived CDR1 and CDR2 are SGHAT and FQNNGV. The CDR3 extends over 13 amino acids. Between the trimmed V and J ends, which lost 5 bases and 5 bases, there was a span of 9 bases. The chain's CDR3 is CASSPYLTGELFF. The CDR3 nucleotides are TGTGCCAGCAGCCCATATCTAACCGGGGAGCTGTTTTTT.

V is TRBV7-2 and J is TRBJ1-1; 7 bases line up with TRBD1. CDR1 SGHTA and CDR2 FQGNSA come from the germline V gene. This CDR3 comprises 15 residues. The junction had 7 bases not matched to a gene; V was cut back by 5 bases and J by 1 base. CDR3 in amino acids: CASSLIGGANTEAFF. The CDR3 DNA reads as TGTGCCAGCAGCCTCATAGGGGGCGCGAACACTGAAGCTTTCTTT.

This chain joins TRBV7-9 and TRBJ2-7, with TRBD1 identical over 10 bases. V dropped 2 bases and J dropped 4; count of bases not matched to a gene: 8. CDR1 SEHNR and CDR2 FQNEAQ come from the germline V gene (reference sequence). The CDR3 is 16 residues long. Here the CDR3 DNA reads TGTGCCAGCAGCTTATCGCGCGACAGGGGGCCGTACGAGCAGTACTTC. Translation: CASSLSRDRGPYEQYF.

V is TRBV3-1 (or the pseudogene TRBV3-2) and J is TRBJ1-1, with TRBD1 matching over 8 bases. This CDR3 is 14 amino acids long. J gave up 4 bases and V 3 bases, and 4 bases lay outside the gene matches. CDR1 and CDR2 from the germline V gene are LGHDT and YNNKEL (reference sequence). CDR3 in DNA: TGTGCCAGCAGCCACCCAGGGGGCGTCACTGAAGCTTTCTTT. It specifies CASSHPGGVTEAFF.

V gene TRBV3-1 (or the pseudogene TRBV3-2) combines with J gene TRBJ2-7, with D possibly TRBD2 on 6 matching bases. V was pared by 4 bases and J by 0 bases, with 13 bases between. The CDR3 runs to 15 residues. CDR1 and CDR2 (germline): LGHDT, YNNKEL (reference sequence). CDR3 sequence: CASSLGLASSYEQYF. DNA for the CDR3: TGTGCCAGCAGCCTGGGACTTGCGAGCTCCTACGAGCAGTACTTC.

This sequence joins TRBV2 and TRBJ2-5; the D is unclear. The CDR3 sequence is 12 residues long. Germline CDR1 SNHLY, CDR2 FYNNEI. The V gene lost 7 bases and the J gene lost 4 bases, with 10 bases spanning the gap. Written as DNA, the CDR3 is TGTGCCAGCAACCGCTACCGAGAGACCCAGTACTTC. It codes for CASNRYRETQYF.